A selection of T cell receptor beta chains follows, all from one sample in a study of T cells in Graves' hyperthyroidism and ophthalmopathy. One entry per CDR3 protein, called by TCRdb with MiXCR from the multiplex PCR reads. Of under 550,000 distinct CDR3 sequences listed, about an eighth are singletons. Material: blood. The receptors stem from a woman aged 18-35 years with Graves' hyperthyroidism. CDR3s include the opening cysteine and the closing phenylalanine or tryptophan. D genes are given only for firm matches. Rows give clone size only sometimes, using once, few, many, or a class for an expanded clone.

v_call: TRBV9
clone_size: few
d_call: NA
j_call: TRBJ2-1
cdr3_length: 15
cdr3_aa: CASSVEASPIYEQFF
cdr3_nt: TGTGCCAGCAGCGTAGAGGCTAGCCCAATCTATGAGCAGTTCTTC

v_call: TRBV10-3
clone_size: many
d_call: NA
j_call: TRBJ1-2
cdr3_length: 13
cdr3_aa: CAISESENYGYTF
cdr3_nt: TGTGCCATCAGTGAGTCGGAAAACTATGGCTACACCTTC

v_call: TRBV24-1
clone_size: many
d_call: NA
j_call: TRBJ1-1
cdr3_length: 14
cdr3_aa: CATRDGFRDTEAFF
cdr3_nt: TGTGCCACCCGAGACGGTTTTCGGGACACTGAAGCTTTCTTT

v_call: TRBV7-3
clone_size: many
d_call: TRBD1
j_call: TRBJ1-1
cdr3_length: 18
cdr3_aa: CASSSDIHFQGVNTEAFF
cdr3_nt: TGTGCCAGCAGCTCCGATATACACTTCCAGGGGGTGAACACTGAAGCTTTCTTT

v_call: TRBV30
clone_size: many
d_call: NA
j_call: TRBJ2-1
cdr3_length: 16
cdr3_aa: CAWTFTRTTRLNEQFF
cdr3_nt: TGTGCCTGGACCTTCACCCGGACAACCCGCCTCAATGAGCAGTTCTTC

v_call: TRBV20-1
clone_size: NA
d_call: TRBD1
j_call: TRBJ1-5
cdr3_length: 14
cdr3_aa: CSASRDRDYQPQHF
cdr3_nt: TGCAGTGCTAGCCGGGACAGGGATTATCAGCCCCAGCATTTT

v_call: TRBV7-3
clone_size: many
d_call: NA
j_call: TRBJ2-3
cdr3_length: 13
cdr3_aa: CASSLAGPDTQYF
cdr3_nt: TGTGCCAGCAGCTTAGCGGGACCAGATACGCAGTATTTT

v_call: TRBV11-2
clone_size: many
d_call: NA
j_call: TRBJ2-1
cdr3_length: 15
cdr3_aa: CASSLVNREMDEQFF
cdr3_nt: TGTGCCAGCAGCTTAGTAAATAGGGAAATGGATGAGCAGTTCTTC

v_call: TRBV5-1
clone_size: NA
d_call: NA
j_call: TRBJ2-1
cdr3_length: 17
cdr3_aa: CASSLDTGGPGVGEQFF
cdr3_nt: TGCGCCAGCAGCTTGGATACTGGCGGACCTGGCGTTGGCGAGCAGTTCTTC

v_call: TRBV6-1
clone_size: few
d_call: NA
j_call: TRBJ1-4
cdr3_length: 14
cdr3_aa: CASSEATGVEKLFF
cdr3_nt: TGTGCCAGCAGTGAAGCAACGGGCGTAGAAAAACTGTTTTTT

v_call: TRBV6-6
clone_size: few
d_call: TRBD1
j_call: TRBJ2-2
cdr3_length: 17
cdr3_aa: CASSYDGWTGRTGELFF
cdr3_nt: TGTGCCAGCAGTTACGACGGTTGGACAGGGCGTACCGGGGAGCTGTTTTTT

v_call: TRBV15
clone_size: NA
d_call: NA
j_call: TRBJ2-2
cdr3_length: 14
cdr3_aa: CATRNTPSTGELFF
cdr3_nt: TGTGCCACCAGAAACACCCCATCCACCGGGGAGCTGTTTTTT

v_call: TRBV7-9
clone_size: few
d_call: NA
j_call: TRBJ2-5
cdr3_length: 16
cdr3_aa: CASSLGPEGGRETQYF
cdr3_nt: TGTGCCAGCAGCTTAGGGCCCGAAGGGGGGCGAGAGACCCAGTACTTC

v_call: TRBV11-2
clone_size: many
d_call: NA
j_call: TRBJ2-3
cdr3_length: 13
cdr3_aa: CASSSGAADTQYF
cdr3_nt: TGTGCCAGCAGCTCCGGGGCCGCAGATACGCAGTATTTT

v_call: TRBV28
clone_size: few
d_call: TRBD1
j_call: TRBJ1-5
cdr3_length: 15
cdr3_aa: CASSLPWTGRQPQHF
cdr3_nt: TGTGCCAGCAGTTTACCCTGGACAGGGAGGCAGCCCCAGCATTTT

v_call: TRBV12-5
clone_size: few
d_call: TRBD2
j_call: TRBJ2-2
cdr3_length: 17
cdr3_aa: CASGLIAGVNNTGELFF
cdr3_nt: TGTGCTAGTGGTTTAATAGCGGGAGTAAATAACACCGGGGAGCTGTTTTTT